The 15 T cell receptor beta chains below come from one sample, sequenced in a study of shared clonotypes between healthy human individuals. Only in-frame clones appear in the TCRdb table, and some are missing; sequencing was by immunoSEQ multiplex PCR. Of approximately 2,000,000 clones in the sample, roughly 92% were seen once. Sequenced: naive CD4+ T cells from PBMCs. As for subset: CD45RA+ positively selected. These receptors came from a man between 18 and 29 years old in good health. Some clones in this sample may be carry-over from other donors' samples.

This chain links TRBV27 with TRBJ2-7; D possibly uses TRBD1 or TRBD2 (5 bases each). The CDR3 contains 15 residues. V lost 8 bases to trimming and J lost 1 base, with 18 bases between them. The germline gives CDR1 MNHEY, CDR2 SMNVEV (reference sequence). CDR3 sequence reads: CASGLYGGQSYEQYF. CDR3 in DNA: TGTGCCAGCGGGCTCTACGGAGGACAATCCTACGAGCAGTACTTC.

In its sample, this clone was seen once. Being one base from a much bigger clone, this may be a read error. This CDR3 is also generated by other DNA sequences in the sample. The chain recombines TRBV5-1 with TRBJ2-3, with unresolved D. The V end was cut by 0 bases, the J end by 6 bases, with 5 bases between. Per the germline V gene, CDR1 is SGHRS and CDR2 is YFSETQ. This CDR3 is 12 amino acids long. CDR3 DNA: TGCGCCAGCAGCTTGGAGGCCGATACGCAGTATTTT. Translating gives CASSLEADTQYF.

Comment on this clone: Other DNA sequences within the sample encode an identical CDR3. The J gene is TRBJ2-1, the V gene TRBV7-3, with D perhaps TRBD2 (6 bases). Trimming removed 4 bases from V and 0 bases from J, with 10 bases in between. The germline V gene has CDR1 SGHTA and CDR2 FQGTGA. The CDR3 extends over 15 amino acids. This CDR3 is CASSSLASSYNEQFF. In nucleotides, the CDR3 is TGTGCCAGCAGCTCGCTAGCGAGCTCCTACAATGAGCAGTTCTTC. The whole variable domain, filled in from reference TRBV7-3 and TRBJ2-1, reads GAGVSQTPSNKVTEKGKYVELRCDPISGHTALYWYRQSLGQGPEFLIYFQGTGAADDSGLPNDRFFAVRPEGSVSTLKIQRTERGDSAVYLCASSSLASSYNEQFFGPGTRLTVL.

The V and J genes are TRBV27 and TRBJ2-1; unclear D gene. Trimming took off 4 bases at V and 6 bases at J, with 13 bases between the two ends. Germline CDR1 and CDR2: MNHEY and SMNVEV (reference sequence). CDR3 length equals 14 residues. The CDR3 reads CASSWDLTTNEQFF. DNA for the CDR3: TGTGCCAGCAGTTGGGATCTCACTACCAATGAGCAGTTCTTC.

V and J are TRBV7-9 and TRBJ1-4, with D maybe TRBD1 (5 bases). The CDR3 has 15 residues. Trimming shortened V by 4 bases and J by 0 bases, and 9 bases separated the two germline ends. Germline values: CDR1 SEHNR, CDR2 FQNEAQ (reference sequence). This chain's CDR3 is CASSSGIATNEKLFF. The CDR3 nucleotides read TGTGCCAGCAGCTCAGGGATTGCAACTAATGAAAAACTGTTTTTT.

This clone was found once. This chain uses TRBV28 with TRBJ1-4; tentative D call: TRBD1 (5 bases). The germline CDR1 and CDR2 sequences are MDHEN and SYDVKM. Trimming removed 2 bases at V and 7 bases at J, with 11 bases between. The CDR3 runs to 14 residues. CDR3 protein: CASSLGGRSEKLFF. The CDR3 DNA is TGTGCCAGCAGTTTAGGGGGACGGAGTGAAAAACTGTTTTTT. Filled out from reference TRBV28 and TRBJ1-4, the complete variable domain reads DVKVTQSSRYLVKRTGEKVFLECVQDMDHENMFWYRQDPGLGLRLIYFSYDVKMKEKGDIPEGYSVSREKKERFSLILESASTNQTSMYLCASSLGGRSEKLFFGSGTQLSVL.

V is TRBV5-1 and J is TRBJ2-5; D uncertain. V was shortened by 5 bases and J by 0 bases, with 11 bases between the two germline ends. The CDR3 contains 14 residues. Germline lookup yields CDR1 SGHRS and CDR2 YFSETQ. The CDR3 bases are TGCGCCAGCAGGGTCGCCGCGGACCAAGAGACCCAGTACTTC. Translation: CASRVAADQETQYF.

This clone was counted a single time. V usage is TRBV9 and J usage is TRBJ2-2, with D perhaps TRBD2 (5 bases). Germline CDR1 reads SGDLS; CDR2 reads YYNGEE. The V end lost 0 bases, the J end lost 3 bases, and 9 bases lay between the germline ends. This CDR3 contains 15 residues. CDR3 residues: CASSVELGDTGELFF. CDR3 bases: TGTGCCAGCAGCGTAGAGCTCGGGGACACCGGGGAGCTGTTTTTT.

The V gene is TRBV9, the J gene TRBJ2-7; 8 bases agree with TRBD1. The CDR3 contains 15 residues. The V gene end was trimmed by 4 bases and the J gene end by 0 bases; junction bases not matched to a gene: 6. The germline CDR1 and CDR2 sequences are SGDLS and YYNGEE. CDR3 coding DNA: TGTGCCAGCAGCCGCACAGGGGGAAGCTCCTACGAGCAGTACTTC. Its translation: CASSRTGGSSYEQYF.

This chain's CDR3 is CASSLFWRGNYEQYF. The CDR3 DNA follows: TGTGCCAGCAGTTTATTCTGGCGGGGAAACTACGAGCAGTACTTC. The gene calls are TRBV28 and TRBJ2-7; D is perhaps TRBD2 (6 bases). Germline CDR1 MDHEN, CDR2 SYDVKM. Between the trimmed V and J ends, which lost 1 base and 3 bases, there was a span of 13 bases. The CDR3 contains 15 residues.

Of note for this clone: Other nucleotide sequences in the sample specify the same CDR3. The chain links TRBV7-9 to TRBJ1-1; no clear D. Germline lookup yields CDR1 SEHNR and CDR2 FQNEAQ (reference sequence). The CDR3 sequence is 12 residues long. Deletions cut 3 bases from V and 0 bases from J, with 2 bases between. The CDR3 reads CASSLMNTEAFF. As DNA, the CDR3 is TGTGCCAGCAGCTTGATGAACACTGAAGCTTTCTTT.

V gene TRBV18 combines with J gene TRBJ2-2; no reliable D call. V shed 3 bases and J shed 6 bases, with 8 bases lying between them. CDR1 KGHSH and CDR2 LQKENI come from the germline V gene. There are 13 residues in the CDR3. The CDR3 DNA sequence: TGTGCCAGCTCACCCCACAATGCCGGGGAGCTGTTTTTT. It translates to CASSPHNAGELFF.

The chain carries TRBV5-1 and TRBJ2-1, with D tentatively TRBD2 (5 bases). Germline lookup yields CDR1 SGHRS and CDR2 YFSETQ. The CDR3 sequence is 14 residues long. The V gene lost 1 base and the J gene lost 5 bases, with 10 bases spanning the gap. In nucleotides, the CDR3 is TGCGCCAGCAGCTTGCTTCTAGCCAACAATGAGCAGTTCTTC. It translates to CASSLLLANNEQFF. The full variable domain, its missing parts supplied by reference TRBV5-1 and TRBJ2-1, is KAGVTQTPRYLIKTRGQQVTLSCSPISGHRSVSWYQQTPGQGLQFLFEYFSETQRNKGNFPGRFSGRQFSNSRSEMNVSTLELGDSALYLCASSLLLANNEQFFGPGTRLTVL.

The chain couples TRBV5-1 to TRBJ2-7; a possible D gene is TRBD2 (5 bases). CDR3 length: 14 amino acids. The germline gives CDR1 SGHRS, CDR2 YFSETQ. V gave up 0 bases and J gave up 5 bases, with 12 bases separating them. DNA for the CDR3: TGCGCCAGCAGCTTGGGGCAGGAGGTGGACGAGCAGTACTTC. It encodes CASSLGQEVDEQYF.

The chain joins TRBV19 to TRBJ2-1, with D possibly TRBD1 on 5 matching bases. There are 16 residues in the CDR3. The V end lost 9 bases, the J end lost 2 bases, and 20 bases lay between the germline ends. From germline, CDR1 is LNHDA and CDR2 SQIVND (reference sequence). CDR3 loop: CASRNPGFSPYNEQFF. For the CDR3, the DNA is TGTGCCAGCCGAAACCCAGGGTTTAGCCCCTACAATGAGCAGTTCTTC.